Detailed here is one TCR beta chain. Antigen unknown. These data originate in a study of cytomegalovirus exposure and HLA in healthy donors. CDR1 and CDR2 from the germline V gene are SNHLY and FYNNEI. Unmatched junction bases numbered 3, after V lost 7 bases and J lost 4 bases. The length of the CDR3 is 13 residues. Amplification used 60 Vbeta primers and 13 Jbeta primers. The table came from immunoSEQ multiplex PCR; TCRdb's copy has only in-frame clones and leaves some out. Of fewer than 200,000 clones listed, about 77% were seen once; the top ten hold 7% to 9%. Broader study findings: Later on, an analysis found that several of the most significant clusters appeared to be linked to common viral pathogens, which included parvovirus B19. The study designated some 180 TCR beta chains cytomegalovirus-associated. The authors reported that TCR beta sequences could predict HLA-A and HLA-B alleles. These predictions were accurate for most subjects in the first cohort.

The sample taken for sequencing was PBMCs. The origin of this receptor is a male donor in good health and CMV-seropositive. The rearrangement links TRBV2 to TRBJ2-2; 7 positions match TRBD1. CDR3 sequence: CASISGGTGELFF. In DNA, the CDR3 is TGTGCCAGCATTTCAGGGGGCACCGGGGAGCTGTTTTTT.